The entry below gives a single T cell receptor beta chain sequence along with its context. Its cognate antigen is unknown. These data come from a study of cytomegalovirus exposure and HLA in healthy donors. Study outcomes and limitations: Based on reports, TCR beta sequences accurately predicted HLA-A and HLA-B alleles for most subjects.

V lost 5 bases, J lost 4 bases, and 6 bases stayed unmatched. Germline lookup yields CDR1 SGHNT and CDR2 YENEEA. The CDR3 loop spans 15 amino acids. PCR used 60 Vbeta primers and 13 Jbeta primers. This table comes from immunoSEQ multiplex PCR, and its TCRdb copy is limited to in-frame clones, with some not included. The sample lists about 160,000 clones, 70% to 80% seen once, with about 2% in the top ten. The sequence was obtained from a man between 35 and 55 years old in good health and CMV-seronegative. The V gene is TRBV11-3, the J gene TRBJ2-1; the match to TRBD1 covers 9 bases. Sequenced: PBMCs. The CDR3 DNA reads as TGTGCCAGCAGCCCCACAGGGGGCGCGTACAATGAGCAGTTCTTC. Translated: CASSPTGGAYNEQFF.